The subject of this entry is one T cell receptor beta chain. The antigen is unknown. Time point meaning: baseline pretreatment blood. As for treatment: 15 Gy SBRT to primary tumor, nephrectomy 4 weeks later. Blood was sampled at baseline, 2 weeks and 4 weeks after SBRT. The patient's renal cell carcinoma had clear cell pathology. The method was immunoSEQ multiplex PCR; TCRdb's version includes in-frame clones alone and lacks a portion of them. This table holds 120,000 to 150,000 clones, 88% found once. This sample was taken from a study of radiation and T cells in renal cell carcinoma. General study findings and limits: Pretreatment tumor biopsies were lacking, so baseline clonotypes are unknown. Top tumor clonotypes rose in blood 2 weeks post-radiation, then contracted.

This CDR3 contains 13 residues. Germline lookup yields CDR1 SGDLS and CDR2 YYNGEE. Losses at the gene ends were 7 bases for V and 4 bases for J; bases not matched to a gene: 1. This specimen was blood, taken from a patient whose treatment included radiotherapy and nephrectomy. This sequence originates from a woman in her 70s with renal cell carcinoma. This chain connects TRBV9 to TRBJ2-1; TRBD2 agrees at 11 bases. In DNA form, the CDR3 reads TGTGCCAGCGGACTAGCGGGTTACAATGAGCAGTTCTTC. It codes for CASGLAGYNEQFF.